The present TCR beta chain was sequenced within a study of metastatic and nonmetastatic thyroid tumors. Overall study: Comparative analysis of repertoires was undertaken across blood and tumor or nodule tissue obtained from malignant and benign thyroid patients.

Per the study methods: A papillary thyroid cancer distant-metastasis classifier was built from CDR3 differences across clinicopathological groups. TCRdb used MiXCR to call clones anew from the PCR reads. TCRdb, not the authors, supplied the V and J calls. The sample records under 50,000 clones, approximately 17% being singletons. Each patient went into thyroid surgery without having received any treatment. Germline values: CDR1 SGHAT, CDR2 FQNNGV. V trimming: 5 bases; J trimming: 1 base; junction bases outside the gene matches: 8. The CDR3 length is 16 residues. This TCR came from a female donor with papillary thyroid cancer or a benign thyroid nodule (not recorded which). Some clones in this sample may be carry-over from other donors' samples. This chain joins TRBV11-2 and TRBJ1-5; 7 bases fit TRBD1. The sample was tumor tissue. The CDR3 coding sequence is TGTGCCAGCAGCCCGTCGACAGGGAACAGCAATCAGCCCCAGCATTTT. This encodes CASSPSTGNSNQPQHF.